The 29 T cell receptor beta chains reported below all come from one sample, sequenced in a study of cytomegalovirus exposure and HLA in healthy donors. Primers included in the PCR were 60 Vbeta and 13 Jbeta primers. Repertoires were generated with immunoSEQ multiplex PCR, while TCRdb's copy carries only in-frame clones and drops some. The repertoire holds under 200,000 clones, with roughly 70% as singletons. Sequencing was performed on PBMCs. These receptors came from a woman in her thirties in good health and CMV-seronegative.

The chain joins TRBV29-1 to TRBJ1-6, with D perhaps matching TRBD1 (5 bases). Trimming took off 5 bases at V and 7 bases at J, with 12 bases between the two ends. Germline V gene lookup returns CDR1 SQVTM and CDR2 ANQGSEA. The CDR3 extends over 13 amino acids. The CDR3 reads CSVQGHPNSPLHF. The CDR3 DNA sequence: TGCAGCGTTCAAGGACACCCGAATTCACCCCTCCACTTT.

J is TRBJ2-7 and V is TRBV27, with TRBD2 matching 11 bases. The junction had 8 bases not matched to a gene; V was cut back by 5 bases and J by 2 bases. The CDR3 consists of 16 residues. Germline CDR1 is MNHEY and CDR2 is SMNVEV (reference sequence). DNA for the CDR3: TGTGCCAGCAGTACCTCCGTGGGACTAGCGGCCTACGAGCAGTACTTC. Protein sequence: CASSTSVGLAAYEQYF.

The V and J genes are TRBV19 and TRBJ1-1; 10 nucleotides line up with TRBD1. CDR3 length: 14 residues. The germline V gene has CDR1 LNHDA and CDR2 SQIVND (reference sequence). The trim removed 4 bases at V and 2 bases at J, leaving 1 base unmatched. The CDR3: CASSRTGGNTEAFF. In nucleotides, the CDR3 is TGTGCCAGTAGTAGGACAGGGGGTAACACTGAAGCTTTCTTT.

The table lists this clone with a few counts. The genes are TRBV7-9 and TRBJ2-7, with TRBD1 as a possible D gene (6 bases). There are 13 residues in the CDR3. Germline assignment: CDR1 SEHNR and CDR2 FQNEAQ (reference sequence). V shed 0 bases and J shed 7 bases, with 10 bases lying between them. The CDR3 sequence: CASSLAPQGEQYF. CDR3 nucleotide sequence: TGTGCCAGCAGCTTAGCGCCCCAGGGGGAGCAGTACTTC.

The chain has TRBV19 and TRBJ2-2; TRBD2 aligns across 7 bases. CDR1 is LNHDA, CDR2 SQIVND, per germline (reference sequence). V shed 4 bases and J 6 bases; nucleotides not matched to a gene: 2. This CDR3 region has 13 residues. The CDR3 is CASSNRGAGELFF. The DNA for the CDR3 is TGTGCCAGTAGTAACCGGGGGGCCGGGGAGCTGTTTTTT.

The rearrangement uses TRBV7-2 and TRBJ2-7; possible D gene TRBD2, 5 bases. Germline CDR1 reads SGHTA; CDR2 reads FQGNSA. CDR3 length equals 14 residues. V lost 5 bases and J lost 0, with 11 bases in between. This CDR3 is CASSRGGYSYEQYF. The CDR3 coding sequence is TGTGCCAGCAGCCGTGGAGGTTACTCCTACGAGCAGTACTTC. Using reference TRBV7-2 and TRBJ2-7 for the parts outside the CDR3, the full variable domain is GAGVSQSPSNKVTEKGKDVELRCDPISGHTALYWYRQSLGQGLEFLIYFQGNSAPDKSGLPSDRFSAERTGGSVSTLTIQRTQQEDSAVYLCASSRGGYSYEQYFGPGTRLTVT.

V is TRBV6-1 and J is TRBJ2-1; no clear D. This CDR3 has 13 amino acids. With 5 bases removed from V and 7 bases from J, the gap between germline ends came to 12 bases. Per germline, CDR1 MNHNS and CDR2 SASEGT. The chain's CDR3 is CASSFHLTNEQFF. CDR3 coding DNA: TGTGCCAGCAGTTTTCACCTCACAAATGAGCAGTTCTTC.

The V call is TRBV30, the J call TRBJ2-1; 7 bases are shared with TRBD1. Germline lookup yields CDR1 GTSNPN and CDR2 SVGIG (reference sequence). Trimming removed 2 bases from V and 4 bases from J; junction bases left unmatched: 8. This CDR3 has 15 residues. CDR3 bases: TGTGCCTGGAGTCCCGGGACAGAATTATACAATGAGCAGTTCTTC. Translation: CAWSPGTELYNEQFF.

The chain joins TRBV4-2 to TRBJ1-4; perhaps TRBD1 as D (5 bases). Germline-derived CDR1 and CDR2 are LGHNA and YNFKEQ. The CDR3 consists of 14 residues. V was pared by 2 bases and J by 4 bases, with 8 bases between. For the CDR3, the DNA is TGTGCCAGCAGCCAATCCACAGGTAATGAAAAACTGTTTTTT. This codes for CASSQSTGNEKLFF.

In this sample, this clone turned up a few times. The chain links TRBV25-1 to TRBJ1-4, with TRBD1 matching over 8 bases. Per the germline V gene, CDR1 is MGHDK and CDR2 is SYGVNS. Trimming cost V 4 bases and J 6 bases; bases outside gene matches: 7. This CDR3 is 15 amino acids long. This CDR3 is CASSVPGTGDEKLFF. In nucleotides, the CDR3 is TGTGCCAGCAGTGTTCCAGGGACAGGAGATGAAAAACTGTTTTTT.

This clone was seen only a few times. V gene TRBV15 combines with J gene TRBJ1-1; perhaps TRBD1 as D (6 bases). The CDR3 runs 18 residues. Germline V gene sequence: CDR1 LNHNV, CDR2 YYDKDF (reference sequence). V lost 0 bases to trimming and J lost 4 bases, with 21 bases between them. Here the CDR3 reads CATSRDPGMFAGVTEAFF. For the CDR3, the DNA is TGTGCCACCAGCAGAGATCCTGGTATGTTCGCAGGGGTCACTGAAGCTTTCTTT. Combining the CDR3 with reference TRBV15 and TRBJ1-1 gives the whole variable domain DAMVIQNPRYQVTQFGKPVTLSCSQTLNHNVMYWYQQKSSQAPKLLFHYYDKDFNNEADTPDNFQSRRPNTSFCFLDIRSPGLGDTAMYLCATSRDPGMFAGVTEAFFGQGTRLTVV.

The V call is TRBV4-1, the J call TRBJ2-5; 9 bases align to TRBD2. From germline, CDR1 is MGHRA and CDR2 YSYEKL. This CDR3 contains 17 residues. V was clipped by 0 bases and J by 1 base; unmatched bases: 6. CDR3 nucleotide sequence: TGCGCCAGCAGCCAAGACGGGAGCGGGGGGCTCCAAGAGACCCAGTACTTC. Translating it yields CASSQDGSGGLQETQYF.

A note on this clone: The germline gene is not matched at one end of the junction; a read error may be the cause. The chain joins TRBV5-4 to TRBJ1-2, with D possibly matching TRBD1 (6 bases). Germline lookup yields CDR1 SGHNT and CDR2 YYREEE (reference sequence). There are 12 residues in the CDR3. The DNA for the CDR3 is TGTGCCAGCAGCTTAAGGACTGGGGGCTACACATTC. Amino acids: CASSLRTGGYTF.

This chain links TRBV6-1 with TRBJ2-5; D unclear. The end of the DNA is better explained by TRBJ2-7, so the J call may be wrong. The CDR3 consists of 11 residues. Germline CDR1 MNHNS, CDR2 SASEGT. The CDR3, as DNA: TGTGCCAGCAGTGTCCCCTACGAGCAGTACTTC. Encoded protein: CASSVPYEQYF.

Written as DNA, the CDR3 is TGTGCCAGCAGCTGGACAGGGGAATCACCCCTCCACTTT. Translating it yields CASSWTGESPLHF. The chain is built from TRBV5-4 and TRBJ1-6, with 9 bases lining up with TRBD1. The CDR3 is 13 residues long. The V gene's germline CDR1 is SGHNT and CDR2 YYREEE (reference sequence). V was pared by 3 bases and J by 10 bases, with 2 bases of the junction left unmatched.

Of note for this clone: The conserved final phenylalanine or tryptophan is absent from the CDR3, which likely points to a read error. The chain couples TRBV18 to TRBJ1-3, with D unresolved. This CDR3 spans 16 amino acids. Germline values: CDR1 KGHSH, CDR2 LQKENI. With 3 bases removed from V and 0 bases from J, the gap between germline ends came to 12 bases. The CDR3 DNA follows: TGTGCCAGCTCACCGACCGGGGAAGGCTCTGGAAACACCATATATCTT. The encoded protein is CASSPTGEGSGNTIYL.

J is TRBJ1-1 and V is TRBV19; 7 bases map to TRBD1. The V and J ends lost 3 bases and 5 bases, in that order; junction bases with no gene match: 6. CDR1 is LNHDA, CDR2 SQIVND, per germline (reference sequence). The CDR3 covers 14 residues. The CDR3 DNA is TGTGCCAGTAGTATTCTAGGGGGCCGTACTGAAGCTTTCTTT. Amino acid sequence: CASSILGGRTEAFF.

This clone was detected only a few times. The chain has TRBV21-1 and TRBJ1-2; TRBD1 reflects the table's D call only, with no check against the DNA. TRBV21-1 is a listed pseudogene. The CDR3 runs 14 residues. The CDR3, as DNA: TGTGCCAGCAGTGACAGTCGCATGAACTATGGCTACACCTTC. Its protein is CASSDSRMNYGYTF.

J is TRBJ2-5 and V is TRBV18; 8 bases match TRBD1. Germline CDR1 is KGHSH and CDR2 is LQKENI. The length of the CDR3 is 17 residues. Trimming cost V 4 bases and J 1 base; bases outside gene matches: 11. In DNA form, the CDR3 reads TGTGCCAGCTCACGGGACGTGACAGGGGCGGCCCAAGAGACCCAGTACTTC. Protein: CASSRDVTGAAQETQYF.

In this sample, this clone turned up a few times. The chain carries TRBV4-2 and TRBJ2-5; TRBD2 matches at 9 bases. The CDR3 consists of 18 residues. The V segment lost 2 bases and the J segment 5 bases; nucleotides outside the gene matches: 15. CDR1 LGHNA and CDR2 YNFKEQ come from the germline V gene. CDR3 residues: CASSQMGDSAGGLETQYF. The CDR3 region has the DNA TGTGCCAGCAGCCAAATGGGCGATAGCGCGGGGGGGCTCGAGACCCAGTACTTC.

The chain links TRBV7-3 to TRBJ2-1, with 8 bases fitting TRBD2. With 1 base clipped from V and 2 bases from J, the junction kept 1 base outside the gene matches. Germline loops: CDR1 SGHTA, CDR2 FQGTGA. This CDR3 spans 15 amino acids. CDR3 loop: CASSLSGGTYNEQFF. DNA of the CDR3: TGTGCCAGCAGCTTAAGCGGGGGGACCTACAATGAGCAGTTCTTC.

In this sample, this clone turned up a few times. The V and J genes are TRBV29-1 and TRBJ2-2; D not resolved. Germline CDR1 SQVTM, CDR2 ANQGSEA. V was pared by 6 bases and J by 4 bases, with 6 bases between. The CDR3 covers 11 residues. This CDR3 reads CSVGFTGELFF. The CDR3 coding sequence is TGCAGCGTCGGTTTCACCGGGGAGCTGTTTTTT.

The chain employs TRBV2 and TRBJ2-7; D uncertain. The V gene's germline CDR1 is SNHLY and CDR2 FYNNEI. The CDR3 length is 12 residues. The V gene lost 10 bases and the J gene lost 0 bases, with 10 bases spanning the gap. The DNA of the CDR3 is TGTGCCACCGAGTCCCTCTCCTACGAGCAGTACTTC. It is translated as CATESLSYEQYF. Drawing the rest from reference TRBV2 and TRBJ2-7, the complete variable domain is EPEVTQTPSHQVTQMGQEVILRCVPISNHLYFYWYRQILGQKVEFLVSFYNNEISEKSEIFDDQFSVERPDGSNFTLKIRSTKLEDSAMYFCATESLSYEQYFGPGTRLTVT.

J is TRBJ2-1 and V is TRBV27; weak D call: TRBD2 (6 bases). There are 15 residues in the CDR3. Per the germline V gene, CDR1 is MNHEY and CDR2 is SMNVEV (reference sequence). With 3 bases removed from V and 3 bases from J, the gap between germline ends came to 12 bases. CDR3 in amino acids: CASSFSGSGYNEQFF. DNA for the CDR3: TGTGCCAGCAGTTTTAGCGGATCTGGCTACAATGAGCAGTTCTTC.

The rearrangement links TRBV6-5 to TRBJ2-1; D is possibly TRBD2 (5 bases). The CDR3 contains 14 residues. Germline CDR1 and CDR2: MNHEY and SVGAGI. V was shortened by 2 bases and J by 4 bases, with 9 bases between the two germline ends. The CDR3 DNA is TGTGCCAGCAGTTACGAGGTAGCGTACAATGAGCAGTTCTTC. Protein product: CASSYEVAYNEQFF.

There are a few counts of this clone. The CDR3 reads CASSLVQGALSGYTF. Here the CDR3 DNA reads TGTGCCAGCAGCTTGGTTCAGGGGGCCTTGAGTGGCTACACCTTC. V usage is TRBV11-2 and J usage is TRBJ1-2, with TRBD1 identical over 8 bases. The length of the CDR3 is 15 residues. Germline V CDR1 and CDR2: SGHAT, FQNNGV. The J segment lost 7 bases and the V segment lost 3 bases, leaving 10 bases of the junction unmatched.

The chain has TRBV4-2 and TRBJ1-2; D is perhaps TRBD1 (5 bases). Deletions cut 1 base from V and 3 bases from J, with 15 bases between. Germline values: CDR1 LGHNA, CDR2 YNFKEQ. The CDR3 is 16 residues long. In nucleotides, the CDR3 is TGTGCCAGCAGCCAAGTAGTTACAGGAGAGTACTATGGCTACACCTTC. Translating it yields CASSQVVTGEYYGYTF.

This clone has a handful of counts. The chain carries TRBV4-3 and TRBJ2-1; 9 nucleotides match TRBD2. This CDR3 contains 14 residues. V lost 2 bases and J lost 8; bases outside the gene matches: 4. Germline CDR1 reads LGHNA; CDR2 reads YSLEER. This CDR3 is CASSQHWTSDEQFF. The CDR3 nucleotides read TGCGCCAGCAGCCAACATTGGACTAGCGATGAGCAGTTCTTC.

The rearrangement links TRBV9 to TRBJ2-1; 8 bases match TRBD2. Germline V lookup: CDR1 SGDLS, CDR2 YYNGEE. Losses at the gene ends were 2 bases for V and 4 bases for J; bases not matched to a gene: 8. CDR3 length: 16 amino acids. The CDR3 sequence: CASSVKGLAAYNEQFF. The DNA of the CDR3 is TGTGCCAGCAGCGTGAAAGGACTAGCAGCATACAATGAGCAGTTCTTC.